The rows below give T cell receptor beta chains drawn from one sample of a study of cytotoxic CD8 clonotypes in ibrutinib-treated CLL. Using immunoSEQ multiplex PCR, the repertoire was profiled, and TCRdb retains in-frame clones only, with some absent. The sample holds about 24,000 clones, 70% to 75% seen once. Here the sequenced sample was PBMCs, taken after 12 months of ibrutinib treatment. These receptors came from a human donor with chronic lymphocytic leukemia. Each CDR3 is given with its conserved first and last residue. The D gene is left open where the match is weak. Only part of the rows carry a size: once, few, many, or a class if the clone is expanded.

V	D	size	J	DNA	CDR3
TRBV5-1	TRBD2	few	TRBJ2-5	TGCGCCAGCAGTTCGACTAGCGGGGGGGCGAAGACCCAGTACTTC	CASSSTSGGAKTQYF
TRBV28	TRBD1	-	TRBJ1-6	TGTGCCAGCAGTTTTGGCAGGGGGAATTCACCCCTCCACTTT	CASSFGRGNSPLHF
TRBV5-4	TRBD1	-	TRBJ1-4	TGTGCCAGCAGCTTGCGTTTAGGGACAGCTAATGAAAAACTGTTTTTT	CASSLRLGTANEKLFF
TRBV28	-	-	TRBJ2-3	TGTGCCAGCCGGGGGGCGGGGGGCACAGATACGCAGTATTTT	CASRGAGGTDTQYF
TRBV4-1	TRBD1	-	TRBJ1-1	TGCGCCAGCAGCCACCCTCGTCGGTCCGGGACAGAGAACACTGAAGCTTTCTTT	CASSHPRRSGTENTEAFF
TRBV4-1	TRBD2	-	TRBJ2-3	TGCGCCAGCAGCCCTAGCGGGGGAGGCACAGATACGCAGTATTTT	CASSPSGGGTDTQYF
TRBV6-4	-	-	TRBJ1-1	TGTGCCAGCAGTGTGGGGATGGGAGCTGAAGCTTTCTTT	CASSVGMGAEAFF
TRBV28	-	once	TRBJ1-2	TGTGCCAGCAGTGTCCGGCGGGGGACCTACACCTTC	CASSVRRGTYTF
TRBV28	TRBD1	-	TRBJ1-5	TGTGCCAGCAGTCCCCAGGGACAGGGTGGTCAGCCCCAGCATTTT	CASSPQGQGGQPQHF
TRBV11-2	-	-	TRBJ2-7	TGTGCCAGCAGGGATACGGAGGGCCACGAGCAGTACTTC	CASRDTEGHEQYF
TRBV9	-	-	TRBJ2-2	TGTGCCAGCAGCGTAGACCGGGTAACCGGGGAGCTGTTTTTT	CASSVDRVTGELFF
TRBV7-2	-	-	TRBJ2-3	TGTGCCAGCAGCTTCCCACCCACAGATACGCAGTATTTT	CASSFPPTDTQYF
TRBV5-4	TRBD1	-	TRBJ2-5	TGTGCCAGCTACACAGGGGGCAAAGAGACCCAGTACTTC	CASYTGGKETQYF
TRBV9	-	-	TRBJ2-3	TGTGCCAGCAGCTCGGCCCAGGGCGGCGATACGCAGTATTTT	CASSSAQGGDTQYF
TRBV30	-	-	TRBJ2-4	TGTGCCTGGAGTGTACCCCAGGGGACCAAAAACATTCAGTACTTC	CAWSVPQGTKNIQYF
TRBV19	TRBD1	once	TRBJ2-7	TGTGCCAGTAGTATAAGGGGGCAAATCTACGAGCAGTACTTC	CASSIRGQIYEQYF
TRBV5-1	-	-	TRBJ2-1	TGCGCCAGCAGCTTGTCAGGGGGGTACCTGAATGAGCAGTTCTTC	CASSLSGGYLNEQFF
TRBV4-3	-	-	TRBJ1-3	TGCGCCAGCAGCCAAGATATGGGGGGAGACTCTGGAAACACCATATATTTT	CASSQDMGGDSGNTIYF
TRBV2	-	-	TRBJ2-3	TGTGCCAGCAGTGAATTCGGGGGCACAGATACGCAGTATTTT	CASSEFGGTDTQYF
TRBV28	-	-	TRBJ1-1	TGTGCCACCCCCCCGACAGGCACCCACAACTTTAACACTGAAGCTTTCTTT	CATPPTGTHNFNTEAFF
TRBV7-9	-	-	TRBJ1-2	TGTGCCAGCAGCTTAACTTTAGGGAACTATGGCTACACCTTC	CASSLTLGNYGYTF
TRBV9	TRBD2	-	TRBJ2-3	TGTGCCAGCAGCGTAGGTCCGGGGGGGGATACGCAGTATTTT	CASSVGPGGDTQYF
TRBV6-1	TRBD1	-	TRBJ2-7	TGTGCCAGCAGTGAAGCCGGGACAGGTCGGCCGGAGCAGTACTTC	CASSEAGTGRPEQYF
TRBV28	-	-	TRBJ2-7	TGTGCCAGCAGTTTAATCGGAGCCTCCCACTCCTACGAGCAGTACTTC	CASSLIGASHSYEQYF
TRBV30	-	few	TRBJ2-1	TGTGCCTGGAGCGGAGGAGTTGAGCAGTTCTTC	CAWSGGVEQFF
TRBV30	-	-	TRBJ2-1	TGTGCCCTGACGCAACCGGGGTACAATGAGCAGTTCTTC	CALTQPGYNEQFF
TRBV11-3	-	-	TRBJ1-3	TGTGCCAGCAGCCCGCGGACGGGAGGAAACACCATATATTTT	CASSPRTGGNTIYF
TRBV19	TRBD1	few	TRBJ1-5	TGTGCCAGTAGTACAACAGGGGGCTGGCAGCCCCAGCATTTT	CASSTTGGWQPQHF
TRBV7-9	-	few	TRBJ1-1	TGTGCCAGCAGCTTAGGGGACACGTGGAACACTGAAGCTTTCTTT	CASSLGDTWNTEAFF
TRBV9	-	-	TRBJ1-1	TGTGCCAGCAGCGTAGTGGGAAAGAACACTGAAGCTTTCTTT	CASSVVGKNTEAFF
TRBV10-3	TRBD2	-	TRBJ2-5	TGTGCCACAGTGTCAGCGGGGGGGCTGGAGACCCAGTACTTC	CATVSAGGLETQYF
TRBV6-5	TRBD1	few	TRBJ1-1	TGTGCCAGCAGCCAGGGGACAGACGCTTTCTTT	CASSQGTDAFF
TRBV7-2	TRBD1	-	TRBJ1-5	TGTGCCAGCAGCTTAACCGGGACAGGGGGTTTGAATCAGCCCCAGCATTTT	CASSLTGTGGLNQPQHF
TRBV28	TRBD1	-	TRBJ2-6	TGTGCCAGCAGACGTGCCAGACAGGGGGCTGGGGCCAACGTCCTGACTTTC	CASRRARQGAGANVLTF
TRBV7-9	TRBD1	-	TRBJ2-1	TGTGCCAGCAGCTTCGGACAGGTTGGAGATGAGCAGTTCTTC	CASSFGQVGDEQFF
TRBV7-9	-	-	TRBJ1-5	TGTGCCAGCACCCCCCCGGGGGAGGGGTATCAGCCCCAGCATTTT	CASTPPGEGYQPQHF
TRBV2	-	-	TRBJ1-1	TGTGCCAGCAGCCGCCAGGGAGCTTTCTTT	CASSRQGAFF
TRBV28	-	-	TRBJ1-5	TGTGCCAGCAGTTTTTCCGGCGGATTTAATCAGCCCCAGCATTTT	CASSFSGGFNQPQHF
TRBV7-8	TRBD2	once	TRBJ2-7	TGTGCCAGCAGCTTCGAGACTAGCGGGGGGATCTACGAGCAGTACTTC	CASSFETSGGIYEQYF
TRBV25-1	-	-	TRBJ1-2	TGTGCCAGCAGTTACTCCACCGGGATAGGCAGTTATGGCTACACCTTC	CASSYSTGIGSYGYTF
TRBV29-1	-	few	TRBJ2-1	TGCAGCGTTGAAGTGACGGGGAATGAGCAGTTCTTC	CSVEVTGNEQFF
TRBV4-2	-	few	TRBJ2-2	TGTGCCAGCAGCCCATCAATGACTAGTCGCAGCACCGGGGAGCTGTTTTTT	CASSPSMTSRSTGELFF
TRBV18	-	-	TRBJ1-2	TGTGCCAGCGCCAACAGGTCGGGGGCTTCGGGCACCTTC	CASANRSGASGTF
TRBV7-3	-	-	TRBJ2-7	TGTGCCAGCAGCTTAAGTGGAGGCCTCGAGCAGTACTTC	CASSLSGGLEQYF
TRBV6-5	TRBD1	-	TRBJ1-5	TGTGCCAGCTCCGACAGGGGGCGATCTCAGCCCCAGCATTTT	CASSDRGRSQPQHF
TRBV6-5	TRBD2	-	TRBJ2-2	TGTGCCAGCAGTTATACGCTAGCGGGCAACACCGGGGAGCTGTTTTTT	CASSYTLAGNTGELFF
TRBV5-1	-	-	TRBJ2-1	TGCGCCAGCAGCCTCGGGACCGTGTACAATGAGCAGTTCTTC	CASSLGTVYNEQFF
TRBV27	-	few	TRBJ1-5	TGTGCCAGCAGTTTATCGTCAGAAGGCAATCAGCCCCAGCATTTT	CASSLSSEGNQPQHF
TRBV7-3	TRBD2	-	TRBJ2-1	TGTGCCAGCAGCTTGACTAGCTATGAGCAGTTCTTC	CASSLTSYEQFF
TRBV6-5	TRBD1	-	TRBJ1-2	TGTGCCAGCAGCCCCGACAGGGGTTTTGGAAGTGGCTACACCTTC	CASSPDRGFGSGYTF
TRBV5-4	-	-	TRBJ1-5	TGTGCCAGCAGCGACGACACATATCAGGCCCAGCATTTT	CASSDDTYQAQHF